The 8 T cell receptor beta chains given below trace back to one sample, sequenced in a study of control samples from healthy donors and cancer patients. Method: immunoSEQ multiplex PCR; TCRdb's copy keeps in-frame clones and lacks some. Seen here are about 190,000 clones, about 90% observed once, and the top ten hold less than 2%. The sample comprised blood. Receptor source: a man younger than 45 in good health.

A single count supports this clone. The chain recombines TRBV24-1 with TRBJ1-2; D perhaps matches TRBD1 (6 bases). The CDR3 is 15 amino acids. With 3 bases removed from V and 2 bases from J, the gap between germline ends came to 12 bases. The germline V gene encodes CDR1 KGHDR and CDR2 SFDVKD. The CDR3 sequence is CATSDQGHQNYGYTF. In nucleotides, the CDR3 is TGTGCCACCAGTGATCAGGGACACCAAAACTATGGCTACACCTTC.

As DNA, the CDR3 is TGTGCCAGCAGCCTCGGGCAGGGGGGATCACCCCTCCACTTT. Protein sequence: CASSLGQGGSPLHF. The V call is TRBV3-1 (or the pseudogene TRBV3-2), the J call TRBJ1-6, with 7 bases matching TRBD1. This CDR3 spans 14 amino acids. From germline, CDR1 is LGHDT and CDR2 YNNKEL (reference sequence). Losses at the gene ends were 4 bases for V and 10 bases for J; bases not matched to a gene: 7.

The V gene is TRBV11-2, the J gene TRBJ1-1, with D perhaps matching TRBD1 (5 bases). V lost 0 bases and J 0 bases, leaving 8 bases between the germline ends. This CDR3 has 15 amino acids. The V gene's germline CDR1 is SGHAT and CDR2 FQNNGV. The CDR3 sequence is CASSLESRVNTEAFF. The CDR3 region has the DNA TGTGCCAGCAGCTTAGAATCCAGGGTGAACACTGAAGCTTTCTTT.

This rearrangement joins TRBV12-3 or TRBV12-4 to TRBJ1-2; 9 bases map to TRBD1. This CDR3 contains 13 residues. V shed 2 bases and J 6 bases; nucleotides not matched to a gene: 1. The CDR3 loop is CASSLRDRDGYTF. The CDR3 region has the DNA TGTGCCAGCAGTTTACGGGACAGGGATGGCTACACCTTC.

The gene calls are TRBV5-1 and TRBJ2-1; the match to TRBD2 covers 14 bases. This CDR3 has 15 amino acids. CDR1 is SGHRS and CDR2 is YFSETQ in the germline V gene. The ends lost 4 bases at V and 8 bases at J; junction bases unmatched: 5. The CDR3 reads CASSRLAGGPYEQFF. In DNA form, the CDR3 reads TGCGCCAGCAGCAGACTAGCGGGGGGGCCCTATGAGCAGTTCTTC.

This sequence joins TRBV29-1 and TRBJ1-4; no clear D gene. The V gene's germline CDR1 is SQVTM and CDR2 ANQGSEA. Trimming cost V 4 bases and J 0 bases, with 9 bases left between them. This CDR3 contains 14 residues. The CDR3 DNA sequence: TGCAGCGTTGGGCAGTATGCAACTAATGAAAAACTGTTTTTT. This codes for CSVGQYATNEKLFF.

The chain uses TRBV11-2 and TRBJ1-4; tentatively, D is TRBD1 (6 bases). The CDR3 covers 15 residues. The V gene lost 7 bases and the J gene lost 4 bases, with 16 bases spanning the gap. Germline CDR1 and CDR2: SGHAT and FQNNGV. The CDR3 bases are TGTGCCAGCAAACAGACGGGACACAATAATGAAAAACTGTTTTTT. This codes for CASKQTGHNNEKLFF.

Worth noting for this clone: The sample carries other DNA sequences with the same CDR3. The chain recombines TRBV6-5 with TRBJ1-5; unclear D gene. Germline CDR1 MNHEY, CDR2 SVGAGI. Trimming removed 2 bases at V and 0 bases at J, with 2 bases between. This CDR3 spans 13 amino acids. The CDR3 bases are TGTGCCAGCAGTTACAATAGCAATCAGCCCCAGCATTTT. It codes for CASSYNSNQPQHF.